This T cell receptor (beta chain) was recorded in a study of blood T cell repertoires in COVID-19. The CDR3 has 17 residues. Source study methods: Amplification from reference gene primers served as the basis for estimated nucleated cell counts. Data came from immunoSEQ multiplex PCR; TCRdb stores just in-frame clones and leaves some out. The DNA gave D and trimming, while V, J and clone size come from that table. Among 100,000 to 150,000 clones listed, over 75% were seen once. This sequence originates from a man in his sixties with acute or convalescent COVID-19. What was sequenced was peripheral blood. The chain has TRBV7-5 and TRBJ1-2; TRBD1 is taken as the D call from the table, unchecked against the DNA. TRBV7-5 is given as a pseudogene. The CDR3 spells CVRSLPLRGTHNYGYTF. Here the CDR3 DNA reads TGTGTCAGAAGTCTCCCCCTAAGAGGGACACATAACTATGGCTACACCTTC.